The present T cell receptor beta chain was sequenced within a study of technical replicates of blood from a few donors. This CDR3 spans 14 amino acids. Germline V lookup: CDR1 SGHRS, CDR2 YFSETQ. Between the trimmed V and J ends, which lost 0 bases and 4 bases, there was a span of 7 bases. Repertoires were generated with immunoSEQ multiplex PCR, while TCRdb's copy carries only in-frame clones and drops some. This table has some 70,000 clones, roughly 90% appearing once. What was sequenced was PBMCs. The chain is built from TRBV5-1 and TRBJ2-2; TRBD2 might be the D (6 bases). This receptor was obtained from a human donor in good health. Some clones in this sample may be carry-over from other donors' samples. As DNA, the CDR3 is TGCGCCAGCAGCTTGGGGAGGGGCACCGGGGAGCTGTTTTTT. It translates to CASSLGRGTGELFF.